The clone carrying this T cell receptor beta chain was counted once. Its target is unknown. CDR1 is SGHTA, CDR2 FQGNSA, per germline. The CDR3 is 14 amino acids. The germline V and J ends were trimmed by 2 bases and 0 bases, with 8 bases remaining between them. This entry belongs to a study of cytomegalovirus exposure and HLA in healthy donors. Overall study findings and caveats: One later analysis, an examination of the 90 to 150 validation repertoires, found that first-cohort TCR clusters tended to co-occur in them. Reported performance of the classifier showed diagnosis of cytomegalovirus status with high specificity and sensitivity. Cytomegalovirus-associated TCR beta chains were listed, numbering 150 to 200.

TCRdb's copy holds only in-frame clones and misses some; the assay was immunoSEQ multiplex PCR. The table lists roughly 250,000 clones, 70% to 90% of them singletons, with 1.2% in the top ten. Sequenced material: PBMCs. This TCR was recovered from a woman in her twenties or thirties in good health and CMV-seropositive. The chain joins TRBV7-2 to TRBJ2-7; unclear D gene. CDR3 nucleotide sequence: TGTGCCAGCAGCTTACGATCCTACTCCTACGAGCAGTACTTC. Translating gives CASSLRSYSYEQYF.